This T cell receptor beta chain was recovered during a study of cytomegalovirus exposure and HLA in healthy donors. The PCR used 60 Vbeta and 13 Jbeta primers. Profiled with immunoSEQ multiplex PCR; TCRdb holds only in-frame clones, not every one. There are about 250,000 clones in the sample; under 80% occur only once, and over 2% lies in the top ten. Comments on this clone: Its antigen remains unidentified.

Study-wide findings and caveats: The authors enumerated 150 to 200 TCR beta chains as linked to cytomegalovirus. According to an earlier analysis, most TCR beta V segments yielded productive rearrangements about 90% or about 30% of the time.

Sequenced: PBMCs. The receptor's source is a female donor in good health and CMV-seronegative.

CDR3 sequence reads: CASSQAYRGSRETQYF. The DNA of the CDR3 is TGTGCCAGCAGCCAGGCCTACAGGGGGAGTAGGGAGACCCAGTACTTC. The J gene is TRBJ2-5, the V gene TRBV5-6, with 8 bases aligning to TRBD1. J was trimmed by 5 bases and V by 4 bases; bases with no gene match: 13. This CDR3 is 16 amino acids long. CDR1 is SGHDT, CDR2 YYEEEE, per germline.